The 24 T cell receptor beta chains presented below share a single source sample, sequenced in a study of blood T cell repertoires in COVID-19. Only in-frame clones appear in the TCRdb table, and some are missing; sequencing was by immunoSEQ multiplex PCR. The sample lists about 230,000 clones, approximately 90% occurring once. The specimen was peripheral blood. These receptors all come from a man aged 30 to 45 with COVID-19, enrolled during active disease.

The chain has TRBV11-3 and TRBJ2-1, with 7 bases fitting TRBD1. The CDR3 sequence is 14 residues long. The ends lost 5 bases at V and 5 bases at J; junction bases unmatched: 6. Looked up from germline, CDR1 is SGHNT and CDR2 is YENEEA. In DNA, the CDR3 is TGTGCCAGCAGCCGAGGACAGGTGAACAATGAGCAGTTCTTC. It yields the protein CASSRGQVNNEQFF. The full variable domain, in which reference TRBV11-3 and TRBJ2-1 provide the parts outside the CDR3, is EAGVVQSPRYKIIEKKQPVAFWCNPISGHNTLYWYLQNLGQGPELLIRYENEEAVDDSQLPKDRFSAERLKGVDSTLKIQPAELGDSAVYLCASSRGQVNNEQFFGPGTRLTVL.

V gene TRBV4-3 combines with J gene TRBJ1-1, with D unresolved. V was cut by 0 bases and J by 0 bases, with 8 bases left in between. CDR3 length equals 15 residues. Germline CDR1 is LGHNA and CDR2 is YSLEER. The CDR3 loop reads CASSQDHGVNTEAFF. CDR3 DNA sequence: TGCGCCAGCAGCCAAGATCACGGGGTGAACACTGAAGCTTTCTTT.

This clone was counted a single time. The chain is built from TRBV28 and TRBJ2-1, with TRBD2 matching 7 bases. Germline-derived CDR1 and CDR2 are MDHEN and SYDVKM. This CDR3 is 11 amino acids long. V trimming: 5 bases; J trimming: 13 bases; junction bases outside the gene matches: 5. The CDR3 region has the DNA TGTGCCAGCAGTCTTGCGGGAGTACAGTTCTTC. Translating gives CASSLAGVQFF.

The chain recombines TRBV5-1 with TRBJ1-1; 9 bases map to TRBD1. The germline V gene encodes CDR1 SGHRS and CDR2 YFSETQ. Trimming removed 4 bases from V and 5 bases from J; junction bases left unmatched: 9. The CDR3 covers 15 residues. CDR3 sequence reads: CASSPMGQGVTEAFF. DNA for the CDR3: TGCGCCAGCAGCCCGATGGGACAGGGAGTGACTGAAGCTTTCTTT.

V and J are TRBV5-5 and TRBJ2-2; the match to TRBD2 covers 16 bases. V was clipped by 3 bases and J by 4 bases; unmatched bases: 6. The CDR3 contains 18 residues. CDR1 and CDR2 (germline): SGHKS, YYEKEE (reference sequence). CDR3 coding DNA: TGTGCCAGCAGCTCGGGACTAGCGGGGGGGCCGGGCACCGGGGAGCTGTTTTTT. This translates into CASSSGLAGGPGTGELFF.

This clone was seen once. In DNA, the CDR3 is TGTGCCAGCAGTTACACCCCCGGGACTGTCTATGGCTACACCTTC. It encodes CASSYTPGTVYGYTF. This chain joins TRBV6-5 and TRBJ1-2; D possibly corresponds to TRBD1 (5 bases). Trimming removed 2 bases from V and 4 bases from J, with 14 bases in between. The CDR3 contains 15 residues. The germline V gene encodes CDR1 MNHEY and CDR2 SVGAGI.

The chain has TRBV18 and TRBJ1-1, with 8 bases lining up with TRBD1. V dropped 2 bases and J dropped 5; count of bases not matched to a gene: 4. This CDR3 comprises 14 residues. Germline V gene lookup returns CDR1 KGHSH and CDR2 LQKENI. CDR3 residues: CASSPRTGITEAFF. In nucleotides, the CDR3 is TGTGCCAGCTCACCAAGGACAGGGATAACTGAAGCTTTCTTT.

The chain combines TRBV11-3 with TRBJ2-7, with TRBD2 identical over 10 bases. Germline-derived CDR1 and CDR2 are SGHNT and YENEEA. The CDR3 is 16 residues long. J was trimmed by 5 bases and V by 5 bases; bases with no gene match: 12. CDR3 bases: TGTGCCAGCAGCAACCCTTCTAGCGGGAGATTCCACGAGCAGTACTTC. It translates to CASSNPSSGRFHEQYF. Full variable domain (outside the CDR3, taken from reference TRBV11-3 and TRBJ2-7): EAGVVQSPRYKIIEKKQPVAFWCNPISGHNTLYWYLQNLGQGPELLIRYENEEAVDDSQLPKDRFSAERLKGVDSTLKIQPAELGDSAVYLCASSNPSSGRFHEQYFGPGTRLTVT.

V usage is TRBV5-1 and J usage is TRBJ1-1; no reliable D call. The V gene's germline CDR1 is SGHRS and CDR2 YFSETQ. V was shortened by 0 bases and J by 2 bases, with 8 bases between the two germline ends. The CDR3 covers 14 residues. The DNA of the CDR3 is TGCGCCAGCAGCTTGGGGGGAGAAAACACTGAAGCTTTCTTT. It yields the protein CASSLGGENTEAFF.

The chain recombines TRBV2 with TRBJ2-7, with D possibly being TRBD2 (5 bases). Germline V gene sequence: CDR1 SNHLY, CDR2 FYNNEI. Trimming stripped 6 bases from V and 0 bases from J, with 12 bases between. The CDR3 length is 14 residues. The CDR3 bases are TGTGCCAGCAGCAAGGTTGGGAGCTCCTACGAGCAGTACTTC. Protein product: CASSKVGSSYEQYF. Looking up the rest from reference TRBV2 and TRBJ2-7 gives the full variable domain: EPEVTQTPSHQVTQMGQEVILRCVPISNHLYFYWYRQILGQKVEFLVSFYNNEISEKSEIFDDQFSVERPDGSNFTLKIRSTKLEDSAMYFCASSKVGSSYEQYFGPGTRLTVT.

This chain's CDR3 is CASSRDRGPTGELFF. For the CDR3, the DNA is TGTGCCAGCAGCAGGGACAGGGGGCCCACCGGGGAGCTGTTTTTT. The chain carries TRBV5-4 and TRBJ2-2; TRBD1 matches 12 bases. V gave up 4 bases and J gave up 4 bases; unmatched junction bases: 2. The germline gives CDR1 SGHNT, CDR2 YYREEE (reference sequence). The CDR3 length is 15 residues.

The chain's CDR3 is CASSQAGGPNEQFF. As DNA, the CDR3 is TGCGCCAGCAGCCAAGCCGGGGGGCCTAATGAGCAGTTCTTC. The V gene is TRBV4-3, the J gene TRBJ2-1, with D perhaps matching TRBD2 (7 bases). The CDR3 runs 14 residues. Germline CDR1 is LGHNA and CDR2 is YSLEER. V lost 1 base to trimming and J lost 7 bases, with 11 bases between them.

V is TRBV9 and J is TRBJ2-7; 10 bases agree with TRBD2. The CDR3 loop spans 16 amino acids. Germline V gene sequence: CDR1 SGDLS, CDR2 YYNGEE. Trimming took 0 bases from V and 3 from J; bases not matched to a gene: 6. The CDR3 DNA follows: TGTGCCAGCAGCGTAGGGTTTAGCGGGGGGCTCTACGAGCAGTACTTC. This gives the protein CASSVGFSGGLYEQYF.

This chain connects TRBV2 to TRBJ1-1; 7 positions agree with TRBD1. The ends lost 7 bases at V and 2 bases at J; junction bases unmatched: 7. CDR3 size: 14 residues. Per germline, CDR1 SNHLY and CDR2 FYNNEI. In DNA, the CDR3 is TGTGCCAGCAACGACAGGGCGGCCAACACTGAAGCTTTCTTT. Its translation is CASNDRAANTEAFF.

V usage is TRBV5-6 and J usage is TRBJ2-7; TRBD2 matches 10 bases. Unmatched junction bases numbered 14, after V lost 3 bases and J lost 2 bases. Germline V gene data show CDR1 as SGHDT and CDR2 as YYEEEE. This CDR3 has 18 amino acids. The CDR3 nucleotides are TGTGCCAGCAGCTCCTTTGGACGTCGGACTAGCGGTACCTACGAGCAGTACTTC. It translates to CASSSFGRRTSGTYEQYF.

This clone was picked up one time. The chain carries TRBV6-6 and TRBJ1-2; possibly TRBD1 for D (6 bases). This CDR3 has 14 amino acids. V was cut by 2 bases and J by 0 bases, with 7 bases left in between. CDR1 and CDR2 from the germline V gene are MNHNY and SVGAGI (reference sequence). Here the CDR3 reads CASSYQGSNYGYTF. The CDR3 DNA reads as TGTGCCAGCAGTTACCAGGGGTCTAACTATGGCTACACCTTC.

This clone showed up just once. The V and J genes are TRBV29-1 and TRBJ2-7, with 9 nucleotides matching TRBD1. The CDR3 is 13 amino acids. Germline trimming cut 1 base from V and 2 bases from J; bases unmatched to any gene: 0. CDR1 SQVTM and CDR2 ANQGSEA come from the germline V gene. The chain's CDR3 is CSVEGTGAYEQYF. CDR3 DNA sequence: TGCAGCGTTGAAGGGACAGGGGCCTACGAGCAGTACTTC.

Written as DNA, the CDR3 is TGTGCCAGCAGTGGGTATGGGGGCAGTTTGAATGAAAAACTGTTTTTT. It translates to CASSGYGGSLNEKLFF. The chain combines TRBV25-1 with TRBJ1-4; perhaps TRBD1 as D (6 bases). The V and J ends lost 4 bases and 5 bases respectively, with 17 bases between them. The CDR3 sequence is 16 residues long. CDR1 MGHDK and CDR2 SYGVNS come from the germline V gene.

The chain links TRBV5-5 to TRBJ2-7, with TRBD2 matching over 9 bases. The CDR3 has 18 residues. The J segment lost 3 bases and the V segment lost 2 bases, leaving 15 bases of the junction unmatched. Germline loops: CDR1 SGHKS, CDR2 YYEKEE (reference sequence). CDR3: CASSLTSPGTSGYYEQYF. CDR3 DNA: TGTGCCAGCAGCTTAACATCGCCTGGAACTAGCGGGTACTACGAGCAGTACTTC. Based on the CDR3 plus reference TRBV5-5 and TRBJ2-7, the full variable domain is DAGVTQSPTHLIKTRGQQVTLRCSPISGHKSVSWYQQVLGQGPQFIFQYYEKEERGRGNFPDRFSARQFPNYSSELNVNALLLGDSALYLCASSLTSPGTSGYYEQYFGPGTRLTVT.

This sequence joins TRBV7-8 and TRBJ1-2; TRBD1 might be the D (5 bases). Germline CDR1 is SGHVS and CDR2 is FQNEAQ. The CDR3 sequence is 13 residues long. Trimming shortened V by 0 bases and J by 7 bases, and 9 bases separated the two germline ends. CDR3 protein: CASSLAQGVGYTF. In DNA form, the CDR3 reads TGTGCCAGCAGCTTAGCCCAGGGTGTTGGCTACACCTTC.

The chain joins TRBV5-1 to TRBJ2-3, with 7 positions matching TRBD1. This CDR3 is built from 14 residues. Germline-derived CDR1 and CDR2 are SGHRS and YFSETQ. Trimming cost V 7 bases and J 7 bases; bases outside gene matches: 12. The CDR3 nucleotides read TGCGCCAGCGAGGGGGACAGCTCTCCTTATACGCAGTATTTT. Its protein product is CASEGDSSPYTQYF.

This clone has only one observation. The chain links TRBV7-2 to TRBJ2-2, with D possibly TRBD2 on 5 matching bases. The V end was cut by 5 bases, the J end by 6 bases, with 16 bases between. The CDR3 length is 15 residues. CDR1 and CDR2 (germline): SGHTA, FQGNSA. The CDR3 DNA follows: TGTGCCAGCAGCCCCGGGCCCGGGGTATCCGGGGAGCTGTTTTTT. This translates into CASSPGPGVSGELFF.

The sample holds one count of this clone. This rearrangement joins TRBV5-8 to TRBJ1-2; 7 nucleotides agree with TRBD1. The junction had 30 bases not matched to a gene; V was cut back by 9 bases and J by 4 bases. This CDR3 comprises 20 residues. Germline V lookup: CDR1 SGHTS, CDR2 YDEGEE. The CDR3 nucleotides read TGTGCCACCCCTTTGGGGCCTACTAGGACAGGTAGGGCACTTAGCTATGGCTACACCTTC. Protein product: CATPLGPTRTGRALSYGYTF.

The V gene is TRBV2, the J gene TRBJ2-7, with a weak D call TRBD1 (5 bases). Trimming stripped 4 bases from V and 1 base from J, with 14 bases between. Germline-derived CDR1 and CDR2 are SNHLY and FYNNEI. CDR3 size: 15 residues. In nucleotides, the CDR3 is TGTGCCAGCAGTGTTATAGGGGCCCAATCCTACGAGCAGTACTTC. Translating it yields CASSVIGAQSYEQYF.